The clone carrying this T cell receptor (beta chain) was found a few times. Its specificity is not known. Trimming took off 5 bases at V and 2 bases at J, with 12 bases between the two ends. Germline CDR1 reads DFQATT; CDR2 reads SNEGSKA (reference sequence). CDR3 length: 13 residues. The data stem from a study of response to subunit inactivated influenza vaccine. Whole-study results and caveats: A suggestion made by the authors is that each seasonal influenza vaccination recruits few new T cells.

MiXCR, run by TCRdb on the RT-PCR reads, gives a single entry per CDR3 protein. The sample gives a few hundred thousand distinct CDR3 sequences, around 20% of which show up once; approximately 10% is in the top ten. This receptor was obtained from a man aged 45 to 70 who received an inactivated influenza vaccine. The source material was PBMCs from blood, sampled around 22 months after vaccination. The genes are TRBV20-1 and TRBJ1-1; weak D call: TRBD1 (5 bases). This CDR3 is CSAGGMFNTEAFF. The CDR3 DNA is TGCAGTGCTGGGGGAATGTTCAACACTGAAGCTTTCTTT.